The 25 T cell receptor beta chains below come from one sample, sequenced in a study of identical twins. Using its own MiXCR run on the 5' RACE reads, TCRdb lists one record per CDR3 protein. Here the sample spans around 450,000 distinct CDR3 sequences, 13% to 15% being singletons. These data are also associated with another study on yellow fever vaccine responses in identical twins.

The sequenced sample consisted of CD4+ T cells sorted from blood. These receptors originate from a young woman in good health.

The sample holds a few counts of this clonotype. The rearrangement joins TRBV6-2 or TRBV6-3 to TRBJ2-5, with 7 bases fitting TRBD1. V dropped 8 bases and J dropped 2; count of bases not matched to a gene: 8. This CDR3 region has 14 residues. The germline V gene encodes CDR1 MNHEY and CDR2 SVGEGT. The CDR3 loop is CASSPGQKQETQYF. As DNA, the CDR3 is TGTGCCAGCTCCCCGGGACAGAAACAAGAGACCCAGTACTTC.

Only a few counts were recorded for this clonotype. V gene TRBV3-1 combines with J gene TRBJ2-5, with 13 bases that match TRBD2. CDR1 is LGHDT, CDR2 YNNKEL, per germline (reference sequence). The CDR3 length is 18 residues. The ends lost 4 bases at V and 2 bases at J; junction bases unmatched: 10. As DNA, the CDR3 is TGTGCCAGCAGCCCCCACCAACCGGGACTAGCGGGACAAGAGACCCAGTACTTC. Translating it yields CASSPHQPGLAGQETQYF.

This clonotype was counted only a few times. The chain joins TRBV12-3 or TRBV12-4 to TRBJ1-1; D gene ambiguous. This CDR3 region has 13 residues. V dropped 7 bases and J dropped 4 bases, with 13 bases sitting between them. The CDR3 bases are TGTGCCAGCACCCAAACTGGGAGCACTGAAGCTTTCTTT. Protein product: CASTQTGSTEAFF.

DNA for the CDR3: TGTGCCAGCAGTAACCTCCCTAGTTCGGGGGAAGATACGCAGTATTTT. Protein sequence: CASSNLPSSGEDTQYF. J is TRBJ2-3 and V is TRBV12-3 or TRBV12-4; perhaps TRBD2 as D (6 bases). The V end was cut by 5 bases, the J end by 5 bases, with 20 bases between. The CDR3 spans 16 residues.

This chain joins TRBV3-1 and TRBJ2-1; 8 nucleotides line up with TRBD2. Germline V gives CDR1 LGHDT, CDR2 YNNKEL (reference sequence). J lost 1 base, V lost 5 bases, and 7 bases had no gene match. The CDR3 has 16 residues. The CDR3 DNA is TGTGCCAGCAGCTTATCCGGGGGGGCATCCTACAATGAGCAGTTCTTC. Encoded protein: CASSLSGGASYNEQFF.

The chain uses TRBV10-2 and TRBJ2-7; no clear D. The germline V and J ends were trimmed by 8 bases and 1 base, with 6 bases remaining between them. This CDR3 comprises 11 residues. CDR1 and CDR2 from the germline V gene are WSHSY and SAAADI. CDR3 region: CASRFSYEQYF. The CDR3 DNA follows: TGCGCCAGCCGGTTTTCCTACGAGCAGTACTTC.

This clonotype was picked up a small number of times. This chain uses TRBV5-4 with TRBJ2-7; D is perhaps TRBD1 (5 bases). V was trimmed by 4 bases and J by 0 bases, leaving 11 bases between them. The CDR3 is 14 amino acids. Per the germline V gene, CDR1 is SGHNT and CDR2 is YYREEE (reference sequence). The CDR3: CASSVYRSSYEQYF. DNA of the CDR3: TGTGCCAGCAGCGTATACAGGAGCTCCTACGAGCAGTACTTC.

A few counts support this clonotype. The chain combines TRBV5-1 with TRBJ2-7; 9 bases line up with TRBD1. Trimming took 3 bases from V and 6 from J; bases not matched to a gene: 7. The CDR3 has 14 residues. CDR1 and CDR2 (germline): SGHRS, YFSETQ. CDR3 bases: TGCGCCAGCAGCTCCGGGACAGGGATATTCGAGCAGTACTTC. Translating it yields CASSSGTGIFEQYF.

The chain recombines TRBV5-1 with TRBJ1-2; D uncertain. Trimming took 4 bases from V and 6 from J, leaving 13 bases between them. Germline CDR1 is SGHRS and CDR2 is YFSETQ. This CDR3 is 13 amino acids long. The CDR3 DNA reads TGCGCCAGCAGCCGAGAGCTGTTCCATGGCTACACCTTC. As protein: CASSRELFHGYTF.

The gene calls are TRBV10-3 and TRBJ2-7, with 9 bases identical to TRBD2. V lost 4 bases to trimming and J lost 5 bases; unmatched junction nucleotides: 12. The CDR3 totals 16 residues. Germline V gives CDR1 ENHRY, CDR2 SYGVKD. CDR3 loop: CAISGRIAGDNHEQYF. CDR3 sequence (DNA): TGTGCCATCAGTGGGCGGATAGCGGGAGATAACCACGAGCAGTACTTC.

V is TRBV4-3 and J is TRBJ2-7; maybe TRBD2 (5 bases). CDR1 is LGHNA and CDR2 is YSLEER in the germline V gene. V was cut by 1 base and J by 3 bases, with 13 bases left in between. This CDR3 comprises 15 residues. The CDR3 DNA reads as TGCGCCAGCAGCCAAGGTCAAGCGGCGCACTACGAGCAGTACTTC. It is translated as CASSQGQAAHYEQYF.

This clonotype was found many times. The chain joins TRBV6-6 to TRBJ2-7; 9 positions match TRBD2. CDR3 length: 12 residues. Per germline, CDR1 MNHNY and CDR2 SVGAGI (reference sequence). The V and J ends lost 5 bases and 5 bases, in that order; junction bases with no gene match: 1. CDR3 region: CASSLAGNEQYF. DNA of the CDR3: TGTGCCAGCAGTCTAGCGGGGAACGAGCAGTACTTC.

The chain recombines TRBV10-3 with TRBJ1-4; D might be TRBD1 (6 bases). Germline V gene lookup returns CDR1 ENHRY and CDR2 SYGVKD. The V end lost 6 bases, the J end lost 2 bases, and 13 bases lay between the germline ends. CDR3 length equals 15 residues. In DNA form, the CDR3 reads TGTGCCATCAGCCTAGGGGGAGGTACTAATGAAAAACTGTTTTTT. Translated: CAISLGGGTNEKLFF.

The genes are TRBV11-2 and TRBJ2-7, with D possibly TRBD2 on 5 matching bases. Germline loops: CDR1 SGHAT, CDR2 FQNNGV. CDR3 length: 15 amino acids. Trimming left V 1 base short and J 0 bases short, with 10 bases between. CDR3 sequence reads: CASSLGTLSSYEQYF. In DNA, the CDR3 is TGTGCCAGCAGCTTAGGGACTCTCAGCTCCTACGAGCAGTACTTC.

The V gene is TRBV23-1, the J gene TRBJ1-5; D not certain. TRBV23-1 is identified as an open reading frame with a role that is uncertain. V gave up 0 bases and J gave up 0 bases, with 15 bases separating them. The CDR3 has 18 amino acids. In DNA, the CDR3 is TGCGCCAGCAGTCAATCAGGAGGGTTGGAGCATAGCAATCAGCCCCAGCATTTT. Translated, it gives CASSQSGGLEHSNQPQHF.

The chain has TRBV24-1 and TRBJ2-3; possibly TRBD1 or TRBD2 for D (5 bases each). The CDR3 is 16 amino acids. V was trimmed by 3 bases and J by 6 bases, leaving 18 bases between them. From germline, CDR1 is KGHDR and CDR2 SFDVKD. CDR3: CATSDTGTAAPDTQYF. The DNA for the CDR3 is TGTGCCACCAGTGATACCGGGACCGCCGCGCCGGATACGCAGTATTTT.

The chain links TRBV12-3 or TRBV12-4 to TRBJ2-2; a weak D match, TRBD2 (5 bases). The CDR3 contains 15 residues. V lost 1 base and J 2 bases, leaving 8 bases between the germline ends. In nucleotides, the CDR3 is TGTGCCAGCAGTTTAGGGTCGGGAAACACCGGGGAGCTGTTTTTT. Residues: CASSLGSGNTGELFF.

This clonotype has a handful of counts. The chain is built from TRBV5-1 and TRBJ1-6; D is unclear. V gave up 4 bases and J gave up 10 bases, with 12 bases separating them. The CDR3 consists of 13 residues. CDR1 and CDR2 (germline): SGHRS, YFSETQ. CDR3 region: CASSPETRSPLHF. CDR3 in DNA: TGCGCCAGCAGCCCCGAGACTCGGTCACCCCTCCACTTT.

This sequence joins TRBV7-9 and TRBJ2-5, with D hard to call. Germline V CDR1 and CDR2: SEHNR, FQNEAQ (reference sequence). Trimming removed 5 bases at V and 2 bases at J, with 15 bases between. The CDR3 sequence is 15 residues long. CDR3: CASSPSVFEQETQYF. CDR3 DNA: TGTGCCAGCAGCCCCAGTGTATTCGAACAAGAGACCCAGTACTTC.

This clonotype was seen more than once but under ten times. V and J are TRBV7-9 and TRBJ2-2; 8 bases are a match to TRBD1. After removal of 3 bases from V and 8 bases from J, the junction contained 5 bases not matched to a gene. This CDR3 spans 14 amino acids. Germline CDR1 and CDR2: SEHNR and FQNEAQ (reference sequence). As DNA, the CDR3 is TGTGCCAGCAGCTTCACCGGACAGGGAGGGGAGCTGTTTTTT. It translates to CASSFTGQGGELFF. Variable domain in full (rest from reference TRBV7-9 and TRBJ2-2): DTGVSQNPRHKITKRGQNVTFRCDPISEHNRLYWYRQTLGQGPEFLTYFQNEAQLEKSRLLSDRFSAERPKGSFSTLEIQRTEQGDSAMYLCASSFTGQGGELFFGEGSRLTVL.

This rearrangement joins TRBV2 to TRBJ2-7; tentative D call: TRBD2 (5 bases). This CDR3 spans 14 amino acids. The germline gives CDR1 SNHLY, CDR2 FYNNEI. V was clipped by 3 bases and J by 3 bases, with 12 bases between them. CDR3: CASSDYAEDYEQYF. The CDR3 DNA reads TGTGCCAGCAGTGATTATGCGGAGGACTACGAGCAGTACTTC.

Ten or more counts support this clonotype. This chain links TRBV12-3 or TRBV12-4 with TRBJ1-2, with D perhaps TRBD1 (5 bases). The CDR3 has 14 amino acids. The V gene lost 4 bases and the J gene lost 2 bases, with 11 bases spanning the gap. CDR3: CASSSGGPNYGYTF. DNA of the CDR3: TGTGCCAGCAGTTCGGGGGGACCAAACTATGGCTACACCTTC.

This clonotype was seen a handful of times. The chain uses TRBV3-1 and TRBJ2-1, with D maybe TRBD2 (6 bases). This CDR3 comprises 14 residues. Trimming left V 8 bases short and J 8 bases short, with 19 bases between. Germline V gene sequence: CDR1 LGHDT, CDR2 YNNKEL (reference sequence). The CDR3: CASSFGTGEDEQFF. CDR3 coding DNA: TGTGCCAGCTCATTCGGGACGGGGGAGGATGAGCAGTTCTTC.

This chain connects TRBV2 to TRBJ1-3; a possible D gene is TRBD1 (6 bases). The germline CDR1 and CDR2 sequences are SNHLY and FYNNEI. V was cut by 7 bases and J by 14 bases, with 18 bases left in between. This CDR3 is built from 12 residues. CDR3 region: CASNLRTEPLYF. In DNA, the CDR3 is TGTGCCAGCAACCTTAGGACAGAACCCTTATATTTT.

This clonotype has only a few counts. This chain uses TRBV14 with TRBJ2-5; tentatively, D is TRBD2 (6 bases). The ends were cut back, 1 base at V and 1 base at J, with 10 bases in the middle. This CDR3 is 15 amino acids long. From germline, CDR1 is SGHDN and CDR2 FVKESK. CDR3 coding DNA: TGTGCCAGCAGCCAAGGGGGGGAGTTCCAAGAGACCCAGTACTTC. Protein product: CASSQGGEFQETQYF.